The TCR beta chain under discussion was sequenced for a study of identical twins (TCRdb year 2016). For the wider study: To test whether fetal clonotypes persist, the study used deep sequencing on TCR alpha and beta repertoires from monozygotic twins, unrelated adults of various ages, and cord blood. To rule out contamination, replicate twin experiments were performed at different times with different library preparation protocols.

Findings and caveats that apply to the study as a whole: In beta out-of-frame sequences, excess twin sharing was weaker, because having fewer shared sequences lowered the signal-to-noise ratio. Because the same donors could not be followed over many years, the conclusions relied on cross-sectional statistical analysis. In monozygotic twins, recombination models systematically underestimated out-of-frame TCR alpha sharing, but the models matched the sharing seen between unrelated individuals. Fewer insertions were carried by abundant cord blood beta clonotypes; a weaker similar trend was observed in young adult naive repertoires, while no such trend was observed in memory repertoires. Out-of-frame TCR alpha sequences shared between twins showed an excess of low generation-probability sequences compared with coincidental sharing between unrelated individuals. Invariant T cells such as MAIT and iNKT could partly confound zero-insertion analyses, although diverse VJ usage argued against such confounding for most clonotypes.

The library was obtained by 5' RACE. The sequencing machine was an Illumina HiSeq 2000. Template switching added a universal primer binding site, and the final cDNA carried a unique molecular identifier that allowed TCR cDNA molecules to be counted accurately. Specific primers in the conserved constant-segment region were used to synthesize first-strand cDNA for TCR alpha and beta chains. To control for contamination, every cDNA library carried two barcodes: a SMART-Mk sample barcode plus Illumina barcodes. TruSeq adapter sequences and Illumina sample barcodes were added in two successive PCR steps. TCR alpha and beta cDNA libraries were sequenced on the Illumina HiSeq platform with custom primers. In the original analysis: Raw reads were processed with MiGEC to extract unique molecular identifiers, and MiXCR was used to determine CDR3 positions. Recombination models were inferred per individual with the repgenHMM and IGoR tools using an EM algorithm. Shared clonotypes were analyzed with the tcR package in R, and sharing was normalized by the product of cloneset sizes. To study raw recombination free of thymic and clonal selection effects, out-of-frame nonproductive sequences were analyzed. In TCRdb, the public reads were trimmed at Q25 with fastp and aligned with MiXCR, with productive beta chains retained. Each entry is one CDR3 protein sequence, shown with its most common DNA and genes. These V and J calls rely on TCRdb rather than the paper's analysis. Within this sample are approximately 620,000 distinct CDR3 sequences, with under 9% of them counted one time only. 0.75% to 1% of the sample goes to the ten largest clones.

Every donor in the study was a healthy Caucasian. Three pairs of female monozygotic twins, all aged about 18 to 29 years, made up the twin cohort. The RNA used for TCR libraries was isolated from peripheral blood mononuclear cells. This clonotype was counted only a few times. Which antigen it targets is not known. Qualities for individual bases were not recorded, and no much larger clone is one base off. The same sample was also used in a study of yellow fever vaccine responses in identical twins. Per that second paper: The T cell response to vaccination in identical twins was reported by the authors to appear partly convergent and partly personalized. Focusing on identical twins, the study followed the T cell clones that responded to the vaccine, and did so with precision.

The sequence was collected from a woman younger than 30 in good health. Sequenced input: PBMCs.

The CDR3 amino acid sequence is: CASSLAFGTGGEKLFF. The DNA is TGCGCCAGCAGCTTGGCCTTCGGGACAGGGGGAGAAAAACTGTTTTTT. The V gene is TRBV5-1 and the J gene is TRBJ1-4; 11 bases in between match TRBD1. Including the terminal cysteine and phenylalanine, the CDR3 comprises 16 residues. Of the read, only the CDR3 DNA is kept; its 48 bases are in frame from base 1. The junction shows trimming of 0 bases on V and 8 bases on J, and the gene matches do not reach 6 bases of it. CDR1 and CDR2, per the germline V gene, are SGHRS and YFSETQ.